Below, one T cell receptor (beta chain) is given with its context. These data belong to a study of blood T cell repertoires in COVID-19. TCRdb's copy holds only in-frame clones and misses some; the assay was immunoSEQ multiplex PCR. The sample contains 500,000 or so clones, around 90% of which appear only once. V lost 10 bases, J lost 5 bases, and 14 bases lay in between. The CDR3 runs 13 residues. Germline V CDR1 and CDR2: SNHLY, FYNNEI. The chain joins TRBV2 to TRBJ1-4, with D tentatively TRBD1 (5 bases). This TCR was sampled from a woman aged 18-29 years who had recovered from COVID-19. The material sequenced was PBMCs or T cells enriched from blood (not recorded which). CDR3 coding DNA: TGTGCCACCGAGACAGACAGAAATGAAAAACTGTTTTTT. It specifies CATETDRNEKLFF.